This T cell receptor beta chain comes out of a study of response to subunit inactivated influenza vaccine. Points on this clonotype: As yet, its antigen is unknown.

Broader study findings: Only a handful of new T cells, the authors suggested, are recruited with each seasonal influenza vaccination.

TCRdb called the RT-PCR reads again in MiXCR, with one record for every CDR3 protein. The data hold hundreds of thousands of distinct CDR3 sequences, with roughly 8.2% observed a single time. Germline V gives CDR1 ENHRY, CDR2 SYGVKD. Trimming removed 2 bases at V and 4 bases at J, with 5 bases between. The CDR3 is 12 residues long. This chain links TRBV10-3 with TRBJ1-2, with unresolved D. The material was PBMCs from blood, obtained less than 30 months after vaccination. The TCR sequence derives from a man between 45 and 75 years old who received an inactivated influenza vaccine. CDR3 DNA sequence: TGTGCCATCAGTGAGGTCCGCTATGGCTACACCTTC. Encoded protein: CAISEVRYGYTF.